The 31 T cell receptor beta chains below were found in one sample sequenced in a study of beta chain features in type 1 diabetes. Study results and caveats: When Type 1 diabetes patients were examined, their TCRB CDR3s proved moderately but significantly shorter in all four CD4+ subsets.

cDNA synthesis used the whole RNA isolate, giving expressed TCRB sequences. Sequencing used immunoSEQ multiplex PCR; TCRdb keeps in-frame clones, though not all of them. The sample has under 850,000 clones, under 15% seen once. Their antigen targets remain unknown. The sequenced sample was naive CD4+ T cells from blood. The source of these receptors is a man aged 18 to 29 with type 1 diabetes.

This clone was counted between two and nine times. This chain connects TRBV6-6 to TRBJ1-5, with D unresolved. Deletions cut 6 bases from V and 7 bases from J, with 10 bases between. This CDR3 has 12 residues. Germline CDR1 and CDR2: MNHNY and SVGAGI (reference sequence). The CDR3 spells CASRFFGQPQHF. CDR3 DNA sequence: TGTGCCAGCAGGTTTTTCGGGCAGCCCCAGCATTTT.

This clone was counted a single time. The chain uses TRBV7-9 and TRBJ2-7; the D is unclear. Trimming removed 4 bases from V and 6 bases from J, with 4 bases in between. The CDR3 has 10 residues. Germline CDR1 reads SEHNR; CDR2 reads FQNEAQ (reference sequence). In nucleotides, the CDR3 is TGTGCCAGCAGCTCACCCGAGCAGTACTTC. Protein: CASSSPEQYF.

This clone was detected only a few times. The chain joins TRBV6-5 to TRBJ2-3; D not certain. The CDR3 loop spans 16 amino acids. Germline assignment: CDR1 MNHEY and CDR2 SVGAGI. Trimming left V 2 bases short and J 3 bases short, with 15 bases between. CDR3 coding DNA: TGTGCCAGCAGTTACGACCAACCCTTATCGACAGATACGCAGTATTTT. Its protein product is CASSYDQPLSTDTQYF.

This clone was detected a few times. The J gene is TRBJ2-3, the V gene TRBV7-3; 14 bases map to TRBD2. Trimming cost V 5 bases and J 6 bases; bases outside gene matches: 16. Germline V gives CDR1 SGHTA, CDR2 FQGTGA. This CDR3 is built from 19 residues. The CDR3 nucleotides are TGTGCCAGCAGCAAAGGGACTAGCGGGGGAGCCGGCGCCATGGATACGCAGTATTTT. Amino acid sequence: CASSKGTSGGAGAMDTQYF.

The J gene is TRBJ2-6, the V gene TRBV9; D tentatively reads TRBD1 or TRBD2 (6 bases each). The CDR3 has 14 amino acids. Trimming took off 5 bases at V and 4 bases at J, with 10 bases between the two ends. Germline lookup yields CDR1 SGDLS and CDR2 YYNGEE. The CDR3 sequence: CASSWGAGANVLTF. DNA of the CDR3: TGTGCCAGCAGTTGGGGGGCCGGGGCCAACGTCCTGACTTTC.

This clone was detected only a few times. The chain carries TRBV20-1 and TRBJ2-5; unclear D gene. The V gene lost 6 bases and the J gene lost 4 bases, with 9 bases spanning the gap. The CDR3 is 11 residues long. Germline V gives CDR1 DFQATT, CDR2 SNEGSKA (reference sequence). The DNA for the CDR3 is TGCAGTGCCCCTGCCCCAGAGACCCAGTACTTC. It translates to CSAPAPETQYF.

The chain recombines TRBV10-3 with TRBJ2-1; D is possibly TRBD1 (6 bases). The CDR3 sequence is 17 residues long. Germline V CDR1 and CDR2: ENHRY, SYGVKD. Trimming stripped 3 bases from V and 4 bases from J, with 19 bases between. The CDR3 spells CAISEPPDRTAYNEQFF. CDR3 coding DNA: TGTGCCATCAGTGAACCCCCCGACAGGACGGCTTACAATGAGCAGTTCTTC.

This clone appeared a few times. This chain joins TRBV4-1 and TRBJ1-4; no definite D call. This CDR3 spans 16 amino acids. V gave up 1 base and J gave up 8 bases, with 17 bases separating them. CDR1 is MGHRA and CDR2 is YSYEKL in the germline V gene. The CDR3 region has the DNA TGCGCCAGCAGCCAAGGGGATTACAGATCGGGCGAAAAACTGTTTTTT. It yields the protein CASSQGDYRSGEKLFF.

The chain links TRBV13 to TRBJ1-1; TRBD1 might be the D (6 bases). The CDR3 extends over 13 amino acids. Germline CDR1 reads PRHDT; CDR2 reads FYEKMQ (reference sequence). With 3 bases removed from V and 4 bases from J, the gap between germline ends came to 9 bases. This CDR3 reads CASSLLGATEAFF. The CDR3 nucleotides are TGTGCCAGCAGCTTGCTGGGGGCCACTGAAGCTTTCTTT. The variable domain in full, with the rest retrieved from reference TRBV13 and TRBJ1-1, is AAGVIQSPRHLIKEKRETATLKCYPIPRHDTVYWYQQGPGQDPQFLISFYEKMQSDKGSIPDRFSAQQFSDYHSELNMSSLELGDSALYFCASSLLGATEAFFGQGTRLTVV.

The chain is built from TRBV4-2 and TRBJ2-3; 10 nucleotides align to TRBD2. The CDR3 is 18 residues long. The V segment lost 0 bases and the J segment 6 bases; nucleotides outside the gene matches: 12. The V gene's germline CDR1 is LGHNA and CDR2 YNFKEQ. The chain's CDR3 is CASSQEVGLAGAADTQYF. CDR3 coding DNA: TGTGCCAGCAGCCAAGAAGTGGGCCTAGCGGGGGCCGCGGATACGCAGTATTTT.

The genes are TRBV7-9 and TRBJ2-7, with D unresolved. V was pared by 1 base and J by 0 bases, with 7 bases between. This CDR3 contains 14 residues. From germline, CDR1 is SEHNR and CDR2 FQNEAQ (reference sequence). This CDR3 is CASSLGMDSYEQYF. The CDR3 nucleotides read TGTGCCAGCAGCTTAGGTATGGACTCCTACGAGCAGTACTTC.

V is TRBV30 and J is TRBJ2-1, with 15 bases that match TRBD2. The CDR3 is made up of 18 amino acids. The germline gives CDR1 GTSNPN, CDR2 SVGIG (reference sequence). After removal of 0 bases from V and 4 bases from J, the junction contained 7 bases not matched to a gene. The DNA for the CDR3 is TGTGCCTGGAGTGTAGGGACTAGCGGGGGGTACCTTTACAATGAGCAGTTCTTC. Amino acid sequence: CAWSVGTSGGYLYNEQFF.

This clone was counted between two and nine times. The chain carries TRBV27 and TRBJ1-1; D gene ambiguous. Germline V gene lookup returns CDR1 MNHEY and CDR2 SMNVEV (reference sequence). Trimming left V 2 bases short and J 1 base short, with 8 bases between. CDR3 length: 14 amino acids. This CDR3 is CASSLGIKNTEAFF. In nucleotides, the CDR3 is TGTGCCAGCAGTTTAGGGATCAAGAACACTGAAGCTTTCTTT.

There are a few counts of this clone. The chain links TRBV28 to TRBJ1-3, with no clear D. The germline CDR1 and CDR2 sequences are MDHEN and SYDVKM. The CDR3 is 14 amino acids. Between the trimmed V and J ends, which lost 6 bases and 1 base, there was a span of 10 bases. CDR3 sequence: CASSVGFSGNTIYF. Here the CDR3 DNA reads TGTGCCAGCAGCGTCGGTTTTTCTGGAAACACCATATATTTT.

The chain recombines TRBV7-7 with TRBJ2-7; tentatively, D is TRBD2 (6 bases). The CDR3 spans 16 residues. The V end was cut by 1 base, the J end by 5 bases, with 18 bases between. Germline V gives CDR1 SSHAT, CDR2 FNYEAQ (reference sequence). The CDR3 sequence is CASSLVPAGPGNEQYF. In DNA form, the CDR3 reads TGTGCCAGCAGCTTAGTGCCCGCGGGACCGGGAAACGAGCAGTACTTC.

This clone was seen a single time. This CDR3 is CASSLRSGQNTGELFF. The CDR3 nucleotides read TGTGCCAGCAGCTTACGTAGTGGGCAGAACACCGGGGAGCTGTTTTTT. The rearrangement links TRBV7-9 to TRBJ2-2; D unresolved. Deletions cut 2 bases from V and 1 base from J, with 11 bases between. This CDR3 contains 16 residues. Germline V gene sequence: CDR1 SEHNR, CDR2 FQNEAQ (reference sequence).

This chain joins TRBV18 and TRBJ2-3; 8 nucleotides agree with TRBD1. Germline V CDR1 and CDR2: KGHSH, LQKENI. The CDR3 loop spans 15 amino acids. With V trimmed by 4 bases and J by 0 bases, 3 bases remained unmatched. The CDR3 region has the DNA TGTGCCAGCTCACGGACAGGGACTAGCACAGATACGCAGTATTTT. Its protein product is CASSRTGTSTDTQYF.

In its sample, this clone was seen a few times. As DNA, the CDR3 is TGTGCCTGGAGTGTCCGGCTTAACTATGGCTACACCTTC. Encoded protein: CAWSVRLNYGYTF. The V gene is TRBV30, the J gene TRBJ1-2; no clear D gene. The CDR3 spans 13 residues. Per the germline V gene, CDR1 is GTSNPN and CDR2 is SVGIG (reference sequence). V was pared by 0 bases and J by 1 base, with 6 bases between.

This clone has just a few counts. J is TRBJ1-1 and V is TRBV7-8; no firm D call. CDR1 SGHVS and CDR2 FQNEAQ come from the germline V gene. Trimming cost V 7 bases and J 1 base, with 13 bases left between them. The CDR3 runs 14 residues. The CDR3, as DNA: TGTGCCAGCAACCCGGGATACTCGAACACTGAAGCTTTCTTT. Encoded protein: CASNPGYSNTEAFF.

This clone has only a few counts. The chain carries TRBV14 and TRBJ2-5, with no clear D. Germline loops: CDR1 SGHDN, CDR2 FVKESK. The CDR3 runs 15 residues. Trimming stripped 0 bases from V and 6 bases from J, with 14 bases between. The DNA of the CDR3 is TGTGCCAGCAGCCAAGATGGGCAGCGTTGGAAGACCCAGTACTTC. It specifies CASSQDGQRWKTQYF.

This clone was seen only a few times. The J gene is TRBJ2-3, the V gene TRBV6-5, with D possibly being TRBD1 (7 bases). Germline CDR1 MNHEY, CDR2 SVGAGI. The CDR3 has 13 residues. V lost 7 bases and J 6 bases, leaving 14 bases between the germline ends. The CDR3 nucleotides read TGTGCCAGCATAGACCCAGGGGGGGATACGCAGTATTTT. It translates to CASIDPGGDTQYF.

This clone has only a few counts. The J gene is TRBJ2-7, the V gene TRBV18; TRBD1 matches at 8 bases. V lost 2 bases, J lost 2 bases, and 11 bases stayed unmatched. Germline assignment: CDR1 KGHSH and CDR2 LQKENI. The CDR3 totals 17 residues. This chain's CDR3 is CASSPGQGDTPPYEQYF. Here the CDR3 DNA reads TGTGCCAGCTCACCAGGACAGGGAGACACCCCACCCTACGAGCAGTACTTC.

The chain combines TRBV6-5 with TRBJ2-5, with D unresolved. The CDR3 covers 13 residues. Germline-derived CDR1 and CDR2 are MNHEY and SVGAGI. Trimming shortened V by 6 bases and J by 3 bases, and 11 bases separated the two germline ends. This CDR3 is CASRQPAEETQYF. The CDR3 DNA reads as TGTGCCAGCAGACAACCAGCCGAAGAGACCCAGTACTTC.

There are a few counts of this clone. Here the CDR3 DNA reads TGTGCCAGCAGGGGCCCATTGGAGGGCACTGAGCAGTTCTTC. Its translation is CASRGPLEGTEQFF. V and J are TRBV2 and TRBJ2-1, with D possibly matching TRBD2 (6 bases). V was trimmed by 6 bases and J by 9 bases, leaving 18 bases between them. CDR3 length: 14 amino acids. The germline V gene encodes CDR1 SNHLY and CDR2 FYNNEI.

The CDR3 nucleotides read TGTGCCAGCAGTTCCCCTCAGACCCCCTACGAGCAGTACTTC. Encoded protein: CASSSPQTPYEQYF. The V gene is TRBV28, the J gene TRBJ2-7; D is uncertain. The CDR3 has 14 residues. V was pared by 4 bases and J by 2 bases, with 12 bases between. Looked up from germline, CDR1 is MDHEN and CDR2 is SYDVKM.

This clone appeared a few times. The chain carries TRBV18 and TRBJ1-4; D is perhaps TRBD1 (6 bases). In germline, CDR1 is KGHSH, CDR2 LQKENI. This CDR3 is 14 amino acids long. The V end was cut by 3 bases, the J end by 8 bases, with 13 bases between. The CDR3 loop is CASSPDSTQEKLFF. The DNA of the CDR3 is TGTGCCAGCTCACCGGACAGTACTCAAGAAAAACTGTTTTTT. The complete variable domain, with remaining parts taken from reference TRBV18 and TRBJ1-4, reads NAGVMQNPRHLVRRRGQEARLRCSPMKGHSHVYWYRQLPEEGLKFMVYLQKENIIDESGMPKERFSAEFPKEGPSILRIQQVVRGDSAAYFCASSPDSTQEKLFFGSGTQLSVL.

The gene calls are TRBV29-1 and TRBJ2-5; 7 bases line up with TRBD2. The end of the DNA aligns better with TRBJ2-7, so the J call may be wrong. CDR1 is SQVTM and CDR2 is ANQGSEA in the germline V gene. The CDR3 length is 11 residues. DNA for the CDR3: TGCAGCGCCCGGGGGGCCTACGAGCAGTACTTC. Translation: CSARGAYEQYF.

The CDR3, as DNA: TGTGCCAGTAGTATCGGGCAGGGCGAAACCGGGGAGCTGTTTTTT. This translates into CASSIGQGETGELFF. The chain couples TRBV19 to TRBJ2-2; maybe TRBD1 (5 bases). In germline, CDR1 is LNHDA, CDR2 SQIVND (reference sequence). Trimming took off 3 bases at V and 5 bases at J, with 13 bases between the two ends. There are 15 residues in the CDR3.

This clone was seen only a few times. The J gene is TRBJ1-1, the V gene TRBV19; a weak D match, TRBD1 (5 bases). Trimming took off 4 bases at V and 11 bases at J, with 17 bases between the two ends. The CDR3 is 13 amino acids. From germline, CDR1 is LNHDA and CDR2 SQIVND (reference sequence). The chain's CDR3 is CASSTDPAGGAFF. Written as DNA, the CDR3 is TGTGCCAGTAGTACAGACCCAGCGGGGGGGGCTTTCTTT. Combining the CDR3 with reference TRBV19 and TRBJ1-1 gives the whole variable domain DGGITQSPKYLFRKEGQNVTLSCEQNLNHDAMYWYRQDPGQGLRLIYYSQIVNDFQKGDIAEGYSVSREKKESFPLTVTSAQKNPTAFYLCASSTDPAGGAFFGQGTRLTVV.

CDR3 sequence reads: CASSRRGTRNTEAFF. CDR3 coding DNA: TGTGCCAGCTCACGGCGAGGGACACGAAACACTGAAGCTTTCTTT. The genes are TRBV18 and TRBJ1-1, with D perhaps TRBD1 (6 bases). Germline-derived CDR1 and CDR2 are KGHSH and LQKENI. V was trimmed by 4 bases and J by 2 bases, leaving 14 bases between them. The CDR3 has 15 residues.

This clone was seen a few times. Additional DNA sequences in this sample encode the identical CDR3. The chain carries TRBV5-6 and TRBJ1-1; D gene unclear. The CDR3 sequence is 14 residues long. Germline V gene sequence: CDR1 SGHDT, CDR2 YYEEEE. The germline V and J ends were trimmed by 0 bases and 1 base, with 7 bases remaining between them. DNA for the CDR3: TGTGCCAGCAGCTTGGATCGGGGGAACACTGAAGCTTTCTTT. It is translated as CASSLDRGNTEAFF.